The entry below gives a single TCR beta chain sequence along with its context. This entry comes from a study of blood T cell repertoires in COVID-19. About the research overall: There were acute and convalescent COVID-19 samples, and they came from the United States, Italy and Spain. The cDNA or gDNA used as material had been derived from T cells, B-cell-depleted T cells, or PBMCs.

In the study's own analysis: Reference gene primers were amplified, and this amplification served to estimate nucleated cell counts. Produced via immunoSEQ multiplex PCR; TCRdb's table is partial and in-frame only. V and J calls and clone size are those listed in that table; D and trimming were worked out from the DNA. The table shows 150,000 to 200,000 clones, with roughly 82% occurring only once. Germline V gene data show CDR1 as SGHRS and CDR2 as YFSETQ. The ends were cut back, 5 bases at V and 1 base at J, with 9 bases in the middle. The CDR3 runs to 14 residues. The sample comprised peripheral blood. The sequence derives from a woman in her 70s with acute or convalescent COVID-19. The rearrangement links TRBV5-1 to TRBJ2-2, with D perhaps TRBD1 (6 bases). DNA of the CDR3: TGCGCCAGCAGGTCGGACAGGAACACCGGGGAGCTGTTTTTT. Translation gives CASRSDRNTGELFF.